The source of this TCR beta chain is a study of shared clonotypes between healthy human individuals. J gave up 3 bases and V 0 bases, and 7 bases lay outside the gene matches. CDR3 length equals 16 residues. The V gene's germline CDR1 is SGHRS and CDR2 YFSETQ. Assay: immunoSEQ multiplex PCR; the TCRdb copy retains only in-frame clones and omits some. The sample has over 1.5 million clones; about 98% are singletons. The split of CD4+ cells yielded CD45RA+ naive and CD45RA-negative memory subsets. Sequenced: naive CD4+ T cells sorted from blood. This sample's subset: CD45RA+ positively selected. This chain joins TRBV5-1 and TRBJ1-1, with TRBD1 matching over 8 bases. The sequence came from a man aged 30 to 45 in good health. The CDR3 sequence is CASSLARGRGDTEAFF. The CDR3 region has the DNA TGCGCCAGCAGCTTGGCCAGGGGGCGGGGAGACACTGAAGCTTTCTTT.